The sequence of this T cell receptor beta chain was determined in a study of molecular identifiers for immune sequencing clone quantification. In the study overall: Four of five splits of RNA from roughly 20,000 or 100,000 naive CD8 cells were sequenced in replicates. Study-wide findings and caveats: Effector cells had over 99% of their molecules in clones above 20 RNA copies, while naive cells had under 1%.

For bulk TCR libraries, previously described methods and listed TCR primers were used. From the PCR reads, TCRdb called clonotypes with MiXCR, one entry per CDR3 protein. In the table there are a few hundred thousand distinct CDR3 sequences, 25% of which are singletons. When naive CD8 T cells were sorted, they were gated as CD8+CD4-CCR7+CD45RA+. This clonotype was seen repeatedly, ten times or more. Its specificity is not known. This CDR3 has 13 residues. Trimming left V 3 bases short and J 4 bases short, with 6 bases between. Sequencing was done on a sample of naive CD8+ T cells from blood, with Jurkat cell RNA spiked in. The subset is: FACS-sorted CD8+CD4-CCR7+CD45RA+ naive T cells. The rearrangement uses TRBV12-3 or TRBV12-4 and TRBJ2-2; D ambiguous. This receptor was taken from a human donor in good health. Some libraries in this study had Jurkat cell RNA spiked in. CDR3 region: CASSFTVTGELFF. CDR3 DNA: TGTGCCAGCAGTTTCACAGTCACCGGGGAGCTGTTTTTT.